The 5 T cell receptor beta chains given below trace back to one sample, sequenced in a study of shared clonotypes between healthy human individuals. Terminally differentiated effector memory CD45RA+ cells were left out of the naive CD8 fraction, which was CD45RO-negative and positively selected for CCR7. Sequencing was performed with immunoSEQ multiplex PCR; in TCRdb, only in-frame clones are kept and a portion is missing. This sample has around 580,000 clones, with roughly 98% found just once. Sequenced input: naive CD8+ T cells sorted from blood. These receptors originate from a man younger than 40 in good health.

V usage is TRBV27 and J usage is TRBJ2-1; D is undetermined. The V end lost 3 bases, the J end lost 7 bases, and 19 bases lay between the germline ends. The CDR3 runs to 16 residues. Germline V gene lookup returns CDR1 MNHEY and CDR2 SMNVEV (reference sequence). The chain's CDR3 is CASSFLGLTLRNEQFF. The CDR3 bases are TGTGCCAGCAGTTTTTTAGGGCTTACTCTGAGGAATGAGCAGTTCTTC.

The J gene is TRBJ1-1, the V gene TRBV30, with a weak D call TRBD1 (6 bases). CDR1 is GTSNPN and CDR2 is SVGIG in the germline V gene (reference sequence). This CDR3 comprises 14 residues. The V and J ends lost 0 bases and 6 bases respectively, with 14 bases between them. This CDR3 reads CAWSVPRGGPEAFF. The CDR3 region has the DNA TGTGCCTGGAGTGTACCCAGGGGAGGTCCTGAAGCTTTCTTT.

The rearrangement uses TRBV28 and TRBJ2-2; D not resolved. Germline V gives CDR1 MDHEN, CDR2 SYDVKM. V dropped 2 bases and J dropped 5 bases, with 6 bases sitting between them. The CDR3 spans 13 residues. This CDR3 is CASSLMETGELFF. The CDR3 DNA reads TGTGCCAGCAGTTTAATGGAGACCGGGGAGCTGTTTTTT.

The chain links TRBV23-1 to TRBJ2-1; perhaps TRBD2 as D (6 bases). TRBV23-1 is annotated as an ORF whose role is uncertain. The CDR3 runs 19 residues. Trimming took off 0 bases at V and 0 bases at J, with 18 bases between the two ends. The CDR3 protein is CASSQSGSTRESSYNEQFF. Here the CDR3 DNA reads TGCGCCAGCAGTCAATCGGGGAGCACACGGGAGAGCTCCTACAATGAGCAGTTCTTC.

The chain has TRBV6-6 and TRBJ1-2, with 8 nucleotides matching TRBD1. With V trimmed by 10 bases and J by 4 bases, 8 bases remained unmatched. The CDR3 is made up of 13 amino acids. Germline values: CDR1 MNHNY, CDR2 SVGAGI (reference sequence). The chain's CDR3 is CATQTGASYGYTF. The CDR3 DNA reads TGTGCCACCCAGACAGGGGCGAGCTATGGCTACACCTTC.